This entry lists 30 T cell receptor beta chains sequenced from one sample in a study of cytomegalovirus exposure and HLA in healthy donors. Assay used: immunoSEQ multiplex PCR; TCRdb lists only in-frame clones, some missing. The sample consists of about 98,000 clones, 70% to 90% of them appearing once. The sample was PBMCs. These receptors were collected from a woman aged 25 to 39 in good health and CMV-seronegative.

This sequence joins TRBV9 and TRBJ1-2; D may be TRBD1 (5 bases). The CDR3 covers 16 residues. In germline, CDR1 is SGDLS, CDR2 YYNGEE. V shed 4 bases and J shed 6 bases, with 22 bases lying between them. CDR3 in amino acids: CASSPEAGLRGDGYTF. CDR3 sequence (DNA): TGTGCCAGCAGCCCGGAGGCGGGGTTAAGGGGTGATGGCTACACCTTC.

V and J are TRBV19 and TRBJ1-2, with 7 bases identical to TRBD1. Germline loops: CDR1 LNHDA, CDR2 SQIVND (reference sequence). The CDR3 is made up of 13 amino acids. The trim removed 7 bases at V and 2 bases at J, leaving 4 bases unmatched. CDR3 in amino acids: CASKGQLNYGYTF. The CDR3 DNA follows: TGTGCCAGTAAGGGACAGCTGAACTATGGCTACACCTTC.

V and J are TRBV30 and TRBJ1-5, with D tentatively TRBD1 (6 bases). Germline loops: CDR1 GTSNPN, CDR2 SVGIG (reference sequence). V lost 2 bases and J lost 0, with 23 bases in between. The CDR3 covers 19 residues. CDR3 coding DNA: TGTGCCTGGAGTCAGATCTGGGGCAGGGGACCGTATAGCAATCAGCCCCAGCATTTT. Translation gives CAWSQIWGRGPYSNQPQHF.

This chain connects TRBV18 to TRBJ2-7; weak D call: TRBD2 (5 bases). The CDR3 is 17 amino acids. Trimming took 2 bases from V and 2 from J, leaving 19 bases between them. CDR1 KGHSH and CDR2 LQKENI come from the germline V gene. CDR3 nucleotide sequence: TGTGCCAGCTCACCAGTCGGGATCCGACCCGTCCCCTACGAGCAGTACTTC. It specifies CASSPVGIRPVPYEQYF.

The chain carries TRBV5-5 and TRBJ2-7, with D unclear. Per germline, CDR1 SGHKS and CDR2 YYEKEE (reference sequence). V was trimmed by 1 base and J by 0 bases, leaving 5 bases between them. This CDR3 comprises 13 residues. The CDR3 coding sequence is TGTGCCAGCAGCTTGACACACTCCTACGAGCAGTACTTC. Its protein product is CASSLTHSYEQYF.

J is TRBJ2-2 and V is TRBV18; D gene ambiguous. Trimming stripped 2 bases from V and 6 bases from J, with 10 bases between. From germline, CDR1 is KGHSH and CDR2 LQKENI. The CDR3 is 14 residues long. The CDR3 protein is CASSPMVSAGELFF. The DNA of the CDR3 is TGTGCCAGCTCACCAATGGTCAGTGCCGGGGAGCTGTTTTTT.

The chain combines TRBV11-2 with TRBJ2-1; D possibly corresponds to TRBD1 (6 bases). Per germline, CDR1 SGHAT and CDR2 FQNNGV. CDR3 length: 13 amino acids. V lost 5 bases, J lost 10 bases, and 15 bases lay in between. The CDR3 nucleotides read TGTGCCAGCAGCGCGTATACAGGGTCCGAGCAGTTCTTC. It translates to CASSAYTGSEQFF.

The V gene is TRBV5-6, the J gene TRBJ2-7; the D gene is possibly TRBD1 (6 bases). CDR1 is SGHDT, CDR2 YYEEEE, per germline. V lost 4 bases and J lost 7, with 18 bases in between. CDR3 size: 14 residues. The CDR3 DNA follows: TGTGCCAGCAGCCCCCGGACAGCCCTAGGGGAGCAGTACTTC. Residues: CASSPRTALGEQYF.

CDR3 loop: CATSNSATTDTQYF. CDR3 bases: TGTGCCACCAGCAATAGCGCCACCACAGATACGCAGTATTTT. This chain connects TRBV15 to TRBJ2-3, with a tentative D call TRBD2 (5 bases). V shed 4 bases and J shed 2 bases, with 10 bases lying between them. Looked up from germline, CDR1 is LNHNV and CDR2 is YYDKDF (reference sequence). This CDR3 comprises 14 residues.

This chain links TRBV2 with TRBJ1-1; weak D call: TRBD1 (5 bases). V shed 6 bases and J shed 1 base, with 9 bases lying between them. The CDR3 sequence is 13 residues long. Germline V gene lookup returns CDR1 SNHLY and CDR2 FYNNEI. Here the CDR3 DNA reads TGTGCCAGCAGCTTAGACAGGAACACTGAAGCTTTCTTT. This gives the protein CASSLDRNTEAFF.

This chain connects TRBV29-1 to TRBJ2-5; 7 nucleotides match TRBD2. The CDR3 runs 12 residues. With V trimmed by 5 bases and J by 2 bases, 2 bases remained unmatched. Germline CDR1 reads SQVTM; CDR2 reads ANQGSEA. Here the CDR3 DNA reads TGCAGCGTTCGGGAGGCGCAAGAGACCCAGTACTTC. Protein: CSVREAQETQYF.

The rearrangement uses TRBV5-1 and TRBJ1-1, with D hard to call. Germline V CDR1 and CDR2: SGHRS, YFSETQ. Deletions cut 4 bases from V and 7 bases from J, with 17 bases between. This CDR3 region has 14 residues. Here the CDR3 reads CASSLRAGGNEAFF. CDR3 in DNA: TGCGCCAGCAGCCTGAGGGCGGGAGGGAATGAAGCTTTCTTT. Combining the CDR3 with reference TRBV5-1 and TRBJ1-1 gives the whole variable domain KAGVTQTPRYLIKTRGQQVTLSCSPISGHRSVSWYQQTPGQGLQFLFEYFSETQRNKGNFPGRFSGRQFSNSRSEMNVSTLELGDSALYLCASSLRAGGNEAFFGQGTRLTVV.

The DNA of the CDR3 is TGTGCCAGCAGCTCCCCTAGGACTAGCGGGAACACCGGGGAGCTGTTTTTT. Its protein is CASSSPRTSGNTGELFF. This chain uses TRBV7-6 with TRBJ2-2, with 10 bases aligning to TRBD2. This CDR3 has 17 residues. Trimming took 4 bases from V and 1 from J; bases not matched to a gene: 6. The V gene's germline CDR1 is SGHVS and CDR2 FNYEAQ.

The CDR3 nucleotides read TGTGCCAGCAGCGTAGGTGCTAGCGGGGCCGCGGAGACCCAGTACTTC. It specifies CASSVGASGAAETQYF. The gene calls are TRBV9 and TRBJ2-5; 9 bases are shared with TRBD2. The V gene's germline CDR1 is SGDLS and CDR2 YYNGEE. V shed 0 bases, J shed 5 bases, and the junction held 8 bases outside the gene matches. The CDR3 loop spans 16 amino acids.

The rearrangement uses TRBV9 and TRBJ2-1; maybe TRBD2 (5 bases). The V end was cut by 0 bases, the J end by 0 bases, with 10 bases between. The V gene's germline CDR1 is SGDLS and CDR2 YYNGEE. The CDR3 is 16 residues long. CDR3 DNA sequence: TGTGCCAGCAGCGTAGCGGGCGGGCTCTCCTACAATGAGCAGTTCTTC. Its protein product is CASSVAGGLSYNEQFF. The variable domain in full, with the rest retrieved from reference TRBV9 and TRBJ2-1, is DSGVTQTPKHLITATGQRVTLRCSPRSGDLSVYWYQQSLDQGLQFLIQYYNGEERAKGNILERFSAQQFPDLHSELNLSSLELGDSALYFCASSVAGGLSYNEQFFGPGTRLTVL.

J is TRBJ2-3 and V is TRBV27; D is unclear. This CDR3 region has 15 residues. V lost 3 bases, J lost 1 base, and 11 bases lay in between. CDR1 and CDR2 from the germline V gene are MNHEY and SMNVEV (reference sequence). The CDR3 DNA reads TGTGCCAGCAGTTTCAACTTTCCGGGCACAGATACGCAGTATTTT. Its translation: CASSFNFPGTDTQYF.

The rearrangement joins TRBV19 to TRBJ2-5, with TRBD2 identical over 7 bases. Unmatched junction bases numbered 7, after V lost 2 bases and J lost 4 bases. Germline V lookup: CDR1 LNHDA, CDR2 SQIVND (reference sequence). The CDR3 sequence is 15 residues long. The CDR3 protein is CASSISAGIGETQYF. The DNA for the CDR3 is TGTGCCAGTAGTATATCAGCGGGGATAGGAGAGACCCAGTACTTC.

This clone was seen once. The chain has TRBV28 and TRBJ1-2; D is unclear. CDR1 and CDR2 from the germline V gene are MDHEN and SYDVKM. V lost 2 bases and J 5 bases, leaving 6 bases between the germline ends. This CDR3 has 12 amino acids. CDR3 nucleotide sequence: TGTGCCAGCAGTTTACGGGGTTATGGCTACACCTTC. It translates to CASSLRGYGYTF.

This chain uses TRBV6-6 with TRBJ1-1; 7 bases align to TRBD1. V shed 5 bases and J 6 bases; nucleotides not matched to a gene: 3. The CDR3 sequence is 12 residues long. Germline CDR1 and CDR2: MNHNY and SVGAGI (reference sequence). The CDR3: CASSIQGPEAFF. The CDR3 nucleotides are TGTGCCAGCAGTATACAGGGGCCTGAAGCTTTCTTT.

The genes are TRBV10-1 and TRBJ2-1; the match to TRBD2 covers 13 bases. The J segment lost 4 bases and the V segment lost 10 bases, leaving 13 bases of the junction unmatched. The CDR3 has 17 residues. Per germline, CDR1 WNHNN and CDR2 SYGVQD (reference sequence). CDR3 nucleotide sequence: TGCGCCACCCACGGTCGGACTAGCGGGAGATTGTACAATGAGCAGTTCTTC. Translated, it gives CATHGRTSGRLYNEQFF.

The chain joins TRBV28 to TRBJ2-7, with a weak D call TRBD1 (5 bases). CDR1 and CDR2 (germline): MDHEN, SYDVKM. The CDR3 has 16 residues. Trimming cost V 3 bases and J 2 bases, with 17 bases left between them. The CDR3 protein is CASSFGGAATAYEQYF. In DNA form, the CDR3 reads TGTGCCAGCAGTTTTGGTGGGGCAGCAACAGCCTACGAGCAGTACTTC.

The V and J genes are TRBV10-2 and TRBJ2-1, with 9 bases matching TRBD1. The trim removed 8 bases at V and 5 bases at J, leaving 7 bases unmatched. CDR3 length equals 14 residues. Germline values: CDR1 WSHSY, CDR2 SAAADI. This chain's CDR3 is CASGRDRANNEQFF. CDR3 DNA sequence: TGCGCCAGCGGACGGGACAGGGCCAACAATGAGCAGTTCTTC.

The V and J genes are TRBV10-2 and TRBJ1-5, with TRBD1 matching 10 bases. Germline CDR1 WSHSY, CDR2 SAAADI. The CDR3 is made up of 15 amino acids. Trimming removed 10 bases from V and 5 bases from J; junction bases left unmatched: 11. Here the CDR3 reads CATKKGGTGDQPQHF. CDR3 bases: TGCGCCACCAAAAAGGGAGGGACAGGGGATCAGCCCCAGCATTTT.

This clone was observed once. The chain links TRBV7-3 to TRBJ1-3; possible D gene TRBD1, 5 bases. Germline CDR1 SGHTA, CDR2 FQGTGA. Trimming took 2 bases from V and 0 from J, leaving 8 bases between them. The CDR3 spans 15 residues. This chain's CDR3 is CASSLGASSGNTIYF. Here the CDR3 DNA reads TGTGCCAGCAGCTTAGGGGCGAGCTCTGGAAACACCATATATTTT.

The chain recombines TRBV5-5 with TRBJ2-7; 8 bases are a match to TRBD1. The CDR3 totals 15 residues. J was trimmed by 5 bases and V by 4 bases; bases with no gene match: 11. Germline-derived CDR1 and CDR2 are SGHKS and YYEKEE (reference sequence). Here the CDR3 DNA reads TGTGCCAGCAGCCCCTTTACAGGGGGTTACCACGAGCAGTACTTC. This codes for CASSPFTGGYHEQYF. Full variable domain (outside the CDR3, taken from reference TRBV5-5 and TRBJ2-7): DAGVTQSPTHLIKTRGQQVTLRCSPISGHKSVSWYQQVLGQGPQFIFQYYEKEERGRGNFPDRFSARQFPNYSSELNVNALLLGDSALYLCASSPFTGGYHEQYFGPGTRLTVT.

This clone rates as medium-sized. V and J are TRBV19 and TRBJ1-2; 8 bases are shared with TRBD1. The CDR3 consists of 14 residues. After removal of 6 bases from V and 3 bases from J, the junction contained 6 bases not matched to a gene. The germline gives CDR1 LNHDA, CDR2 SQIVND (reference sequence). CDR3 nucleotides: TGTGCCAGTAGCCCAACAGGGGGGGACTATGGCTACACCTTC. Its translation is CASSPTGGDYGYTF.

This clone has only one observation. The CDR3 reads CASSTTSMGELFF. In DNA form, the CDR3 reads TGTGCCAGTAGTACGACTAGCATGGGGGAGCTGTTTTTT. The rearrangement links TRBV19 to TRBJ2-2, with 7 positions matching TRBD2. This CDR3 spans 13 amino acids. Germline V gives CDR1 LNHDA, CDR2 SQIVND (reference sequence). With 4 bases clipped from V and 8 bases from J, the junction kept 4 bases outside the gene matches.

This chain joins TRBV5-4 and TRBJ2-7, with TRBD2 matching 8 bases. V trimming: 0 bases; J trimming: 4 bases; junction bases outside the gene matches: 6. CDR3 size: 15 residues. From germline, CDR1 is SGHNT and CDR2 YYREEE (reference sequence). CDR3 nucleotide sequence: TGTGCCAGCAGCTTGGCGGGGGGGGCCCGGTACGAGCAGTACTTC. Translated: CASSLAGGARYEQYF.

The V call is TRBV16, the J call TRBJ1-1; 9 bases align to TRBD1. The CDR3 extends over 14 amino acids. Germline V gives CDR1 KGHSY, CDR2 FQNENV. Trimming at V came to 4 bases and at J to 5 bases, leaving 5 bases not matched to a gene. The CDR3 protein is CASSPRTGATEAFF. CDR3 nucleotide sequence: TGTGCCAGCAGCCCCAGGACAGGGGCAACTGAAGCTTTCTTT.

The chain is built from TRBV7-2 and TRBJ2-5; 7 bases agree with TRBD1. The CDR3 runs 15 residues. Trimming at V came to 1 base and at J to 3 bases, leaving 5 bases not matched to a gene. CDR1 and CDR2 (germline): SGHTA, FQGNSA. CDR3 nucleotide sequence: TGTGCCAGCAGCTTAGGACCGACAGGGAAAGAGACCCAGTACTTC. It yields the protein CASSLGPTGKETQYF.